A single sample is the source of the 32 T cell receptor beta chains below, sequenced in a study of blood T cells in healthy people across ages. Primers used in a second PCR of about 7 to 12 cycles were a sample-barcoded 5' primer and a J-beta primer mix. TCRdb independently ran MiXCR on the 5' RACE reads; one entry per CDR3 protein. The data contain roughly 1,500,000 distinct CDR3 sequences, 30% to 35% of them seen just once; the ten biggest clones take up about 10%. The source material was blood. The source of these receptors is a woman between 25 and 40 years old in good health.

J is TRBJ2-3 and V is TRBV6-1, with 10 bases that match TRBD2. With 3 bases clipped from V and 6 bases from J, the junction kept 6 bases outside the gene matches. This CDR3 region has 15 residues. CDR1 MNHNS and CDR2 SASEGT come from the germline V gene. CDR3 sequence: CASSEALAGADTQYF. CDR3 DNA: TGTGCCAGCAGTGAGGCTCTAGCGGGGGCGGATACGCAGTATTTT.

This clonotype was counted only a few times. The genes are TRBV9 and TRBJ2-1, with D uncertain. The CDR3 length is 18 residues. The V end was cut by 0 bases, the J end by 0 bases, with 16 bases between. Looked up from germline, CDR1 is SGDLS and CDR2 is YYNGEE. The chain's CDR3 is CASSVGSVTVSSYNEQFF. The CDR3 DNA is TGTGCCAGCAGCGTAGGTTCCGTCACCGTAAGCTCCTACAATGAGCAGTTCTTC.

This clonotype was detected only a few times. One junction end does not reproduce the germline sequence, and a read error may be involved. V and J are TRBV20-1 and TRBJ2-2; tentatively, D is TRBD2 (6 bases). The length of the CDR3 is 13 residues. Germline lookup yields CDR1 DFQATT and CDR2 SNEGSKA (reference sequence). The CDR3 loop is CSATGRATGELFF. In DNA form, the CDR3 reads TGCAGTGCCACCGGGAGAGCCACCGGGGAGTTGTTTTTT.

V usage is TRBV5-4 and J usage is TRBJ2-7; 7 positions match TRBD2. The CDR3 is made up of 15 amino acids. The J segment lost 4 bases and the V segment lost 3 bases, leaving 10 bases of the junction unmatched. In germline, CDR1 is SGHNT, CDR2 YYREEE (reference sequence). The CDR3 nucleotides read TGTGCCAGCAGCTCCACCGGGACTACGTTATACGAGCAGTACTTC. Residues: CASSSTGTTLYEQYF.

V and J are TRBV7-2 and TRBJ1-5, with D possibly TRBD1 on 5 matching bases. The germline gives CDR1 SGHTA, CDR2 FQGNSA. The CDR3 has 13 residues. The ends were cut back, 5 bases at V and 7 bases at J, with 12 bases in the middle. CDR3 loop: CASSRQFDQPQHF. The CDR3 DNA reads as TGTGCCAGCAGCCGACAGTTCGACCAGCCCCAGCATTTT.

The rearrangement links TRBV6-2 or TRBV6-3 to TRBJ2-3; 9 bases line up with TRBD2. Per germline, CDR1 MNHEY and CDR2 SVGEGT. CDR3 length equals 17 residues. V lost 6 bases to trimming and J lost 2 bases; unmatched junction nucleotides: 12. Here the CDR3 reads CASRTSGGGPFTDTQYF. CDR3 in DNA: TGTGCCAGCAGGACTAGCGGAGGGGGGCCCTTCACAGATACGCAGTATTTT.

V is TRBV12-3 or TRBV12-4 and J is TRBJ2-7, with D tentatively TRBD1 or TRBD2 (5 bases each). The CDR3 covers 10 residues. The V end lost 5 bases, the J end lost 8 bases, and 7 bases lay between the germline ends. The CDR3 sequence: CASSGGQQYF. CDR3 coding DNA: TGTGCCAGCAGTGGGGGACAGCAGTACTTC.

This clonotype showed up just a few times. This rearrangement joins TRBV12-3 or TRBV12-4 to TRBJ2-7, with TRBD2 matching over 9 bases. The CDR3 is 16 residues long. The ends lost 3 bases at V and 4 bases at J; junction bases unmatched: 10. CDR3 region: CASSFRSGRPTYEQYF. CDR3 bases: TGTGCCAGCAGTTTTAGGAGCGGGAGGCCCACTTACGAGCAGTACTTC.

There are many counts of this clonotype. The chain couples TRBV13 to TRBJ2-7, with 12 bases lining up with TRBD1. V shed 6 bases, J shed 3 bases, and the junction held 12 bases outside the gene matches. The CDR3 has 17 amino acids. In germline, CDR1 is PRHDT, CDR2 FYEKMQ (reference sequence). CDR3 sequence (DNA): TGTGCCAGCAGATACGGGACAGGGGGCCCTTATGGCTACGAGCAGTACTTC. Its protein product is CASRYGTGGPYGYEQYF.

J is TRBJ2-1 and V is TRBV24-1; the match to TRBD1 covers 11 bases. CDR3 size: 15 residues. In germline, CDR1 is KGHDR, CDR2 SFDVKD. V was pared by 4 bases and J by 8 bases, with 6 bases of the junction left unmatched. The CDR3 spells CATSDRDRGFDEQFF. The CDR3 DNA reads as TGTGCCACCAGTGACCGGGACAGGGGGTTCGATGAGCAGTTCTTC.

The rearrangement links TRBV12-3 or TRBV12-4 to TRBJ2-5, with TRBD2 matching over 7 bases. The CDR3 sequence is 15 residues long. J gave up 1 base and V 5 bases, and 7 bases lay outside the gene matches. In nucleotides, the CDR3 is TGTGCCAGCAGTCCCCTGGTAGCGGGCCAAGAGACCCAGTACTTC. It codes for CASSPLVAGQETQYF.

In this sample, this clonotype turned up many times. J is TRBJ1-2 and V is TRBV9; tentatively, D is TRBD1 (6 bases). The CDR3 extends over 12 amino acids. Germline lookup yields CDR1 SGDLS and CDR2 YYNGEE. V was clipped by 8 bases and J by 6 bases, with 14 bases between them. The CDR3 bases are TGTGCCAGTAAGGGGGGCTCAGATGGCTACACCTTC. This codes for CASKGGSDGYTF.

The chain recombines TRBV24-1 with TRBJ1-1, with D uncertain. The CDR3 extends over 11 amino acids. Trimming took off 12 bases at V and 4 bases at J, with 11 bases between the two ends. From germline, CDR1 is KGHDR and CDR2 SFDVKD. The CDR3 DNA reads TGTGCCTCGTATTATGGCACTGAAGCTTTCTTT. Translating it yields CASYYGTEAFF.

This clonotype was observed once. A read error is possible here, since a much larger clone lies one base away. The chain combines TRBV6-1 with TRBJ2-6; the match to TRBD1 covers 7 bases. This CDR3 is 17 amino acids long. Germline V gene data show CDR1 as MNHNS and CDR2 as SASEGT. The CDR3 spells CASSPRTGPSGADVLTF. DNA of the CDR3: TGTGCCAGCAGTCCGCGGACAGGTCCCTCTGGGGCCGACGTCCTGACTTTC.

The chain joins TRBV27 to TRBJ2-7; 7 bases align to TRBD1. Germline V gene data show CDR1 as MNHEY and CDR2 as SMNVEV (reference sequence). The CDR3 is made up of 16 amino acids. V shed 4 bases, J shed 2 bases, and the junction held 11 bases outside the gene matches. The CDR3 DNA reads as TGTGCCAGCAGTTCGGTACCGACAGGGTTACCCTACGAGCAGTACTTC. Its translation is CASSSVPTGLPYEQYF.

J is TRBJ1-1 and V is TRBV4-2; tentatively, D is TRBD1 (5 bases). The germline V and J ends were trimmed by 6 bases and 1 base, with 15 bases remaining between them. Germline V gene lookup returns CDR1 LGHNA and CDR2 YNFKEQ. The CDR3 consists of 15 residues. CDR3: CASRLYRQGNTEAFF. In DNA form, the CDR3 reads TGTGCCAGCAGACTCTATCGGCAGGGGAACACTGAAGCTTTCTTT.

On this clonotype itself: A much larger clone lies one base from this, so it may be a read error. The chain links TRBV20-1 to TRBJ2-1, with D perhaps assigned TRBD1 or TRBD2 (5 bases each). CDR1 is DFQATT and CDR2 is SNEGSKA in the germline V gene (reference sequence). V dropped 6 bases and J dropped 2 bases, with 11 bases sitting between them. This CDR3 is built from 13 residues. DNA of the CDR3: TGCAGTGCCCCGAGAGGGGCCTACAATGAGCAGTTCTTC. Translating it yields CSAPRGAYNEQFF.

This sequence joins TRBV5-5 and TRBJ1-2; no clear D. V was cut by 2 bases and J by 8 bases, with 19 bases left in between. The germline gives CDR1 SGHKS, CDR2 YYEKEE (reference sequence). This CDR3 is built from 15 residues. DNA for the CDR3: TGTGCCAGCAGCTTTCCACAGACGTTTGAGGGCGGCTACACCTTC. Translated: CASSFPQTFEGGYTF.

This chain connects TRBV20-1 to TRBJ1-2; D is uncertain. V gave up 3 bases and J gave up 0 bases, with 8 bases separating them. The germline V gene encodes CDR1 DFQATT and CDR2 SNEGSKA (reference sequence). The CDR3 has 13 amino acids. CDR3 loop: CSARNRANYGYTF. The CDR3 DNA sequence: TGCAGTGCTAGGAACCGAGCTAACTATGGCTACACCTTC.

This clonotype was seen more than once but under ten times. The chain couples TRBV29-1 to TRBJ1-1, with unresolved D. V gave up 3 bases and J gave up 10 bases, with 9 bases separating them. The length of the CDR3 is 10 residues. Per germline, CDR1 SQVTM and CDR2 ANQGSEA. The CDR3 sequence is CSVEDRGAFF. CDR3 in DNA: TGCAGCGTTGAGGACCGTGGAGCTTTCTTT.

This clonotype was observed a few times. The V and J genes are TRBV5-6 and TRBJ2-1, with a tentative D call TRBD1 (5 bases). V was pared by 0 bases and J by 1 base, with 11 bases between. The germline gives CDR1 SGHDT, CDR2 YYEEEE. The CDR3 loop spans 16 amino acids. The CDR3: CASSLGYRLSYNEQFF. CDR3 nucleotides: TGTGCCAGCAGCTTGGGTTACAGGTTATCCTACAATGAGCAGTTCTTC. Variable domain in full (rest from reference TRBV5-6 and TRBJ2-1): DAGVTQSPTHLIKTRGQQVTLRCSPKSGHDTVSWYQQALGQGPQFIFQYYEEEERQRGNFPDRFSGHQFPNYSSELNVNALLLGDSALYLCASSLGYRLSYNEQFFGPGTRLTVL.

This clonotype was detected only a few times. The rearrangement uses TRBV10-2 and TRBJ2-7; D possibly matches TRBD1 or TRBD2 (5 bases each). Germline CDR1 reads WSHSY; CDR2 reads SAAADI. Trimming removed 7 bases at V and 2 bases at J, with 12 bases between. This CDR3 is 13 amino acids long. The DNA of the CDR3 is TGCGCCAGCACCGAGGGGCGGGCCTACGAGCAGTACTTC. Residues: CASTEGRAYEQYF.

This clonotype was detected only a few times. This rearrangement joins TRBV7-9 to TRBJ1-2, with D perhaps TRBD1 (6 bases). The CDR3 consists of 15 residues. The V gene's germline CDR1 is SEHNR and CDR2 FQNEAQ (reference sequence). Trimming took 5 bases from V and 5 from J, leaving 18 bases between them. The CDR3 spells CASSALQGPGYGYTF. The CDR3 region has the DNA TGTGCCAGCAGCGCCCTACAGGGTCCGGGGTATGGCTACACCTTC.

The rearrangement joins TRBV30 to TRBJ1-2; the D is unclear. Trimming took off 0 bases at V and 5 bases at J, with 13 bases between the two ends. In germline, CDR1 is GTSNPN, CDR2 SVGIG (reference sequence). The CDR3 covers 14 residues. The CDR3 loop reads CAWSVPGGTYGYTF. CDR3 in DNA: TGTGCCTGGAGTGTACCCGGTGGCACGTATGGCTACACCTTC.

This clonotype was detected once. The V gene is TRBV27, the J gene TRBJ2-7; D gene ambiguous. The germline gives CDR1 MNHEY, CDR2 SMNVEV (reference sequence). The V and J ends lost 0 bases and 0 bases respectively, with 6 bases between them. The CDR3 runs 14 residues. The CDR3 nucleotides are TGTGCCAGCAGTTTATCCGTCAGCTCCTACGAGCAGTACTTC. Protein product: CASSLSVSSYEQYF.

The rearrangement links TRBV30 to TRBJ2-4; maybe TRBD1 (6 bases). Germline CDR1 is GTSNPN and CDR2 is SVGIG (reference sequence). The CDR3 covers 15 residues. Trimming removed 1 base at V and 8 bases at J, with 18 bases between. This chain's CDR3 is CAWSAPHRALDIQYF. CDR3 DNA: TGTGCCTGGAGTGCTCCCCACAGGGCCCTAGACATTCAGTACTTC.

This sequence joins TRBV6-1 and TRBJ1-1, with 7 bases matching TRBD1. The CDR3 is 15 amino acids. Germline V gene data show CDR1 as MNHNS and CDR2 as SASEGT. The V gene end was trimmed by 4 bases and the J gene end by 3 bases; junction bases not matched to a gene: 8. The CDR3 sequence: CASSVNRGGDTEAFF. CDR3 sequence (DNA): TGTGCCAGCAGTGTTAACAGGGGTGGTGACACTGAAGCTTTCTTT.

This clonotype was seen at least ten times. The chain is built from TRBV29-1 and TRBJ2-3; a weak D match, TRBD2 (5 bases). CDR3 size: 13 residues. The germline gives CDR1 SQVTM, CDR2 ANQGSEA. Trimming took off 6 bases at V and 0 bases at J, with 10 bases between the two ends. This chain's CDR3 is CSVGKRSTDTQYF. The CDR3 DNA sequence: TGCAGCGTCGGAAAGCGGAGCACAGATACGCAGTATTTT.

The V gene is TRBV7-9, the J gene TRBJ2-3; D unresolved. Germline V gene lookup returns CDR1 SEHNR and CDR2 FQNEAQ (reference sequence). Deletions cut 2 bases from V and 4 bases from J, with 7 bases between. The CDR3 is made up of 13 amino acids. The CDR3 loop is CASSLPSADTQYF. Here the CDR3 DNA reads TGTGCCAGCAGCTTACCTTCCGCAGATACGCAGTATTTT.

This clonotype was observed a single time. The V and J genes are TRBV4-1 and TRBJ1-1; D possibly corresponds to TRBD1 (5 bases). The CDR3 contains 17 residues. From germline, CDR1 is MGHRA and CDR2 YSYEKL. The V and J ends lost 1 base and 1 base respectively, with 16 bases between them. The CDR3 coding sequence is TGCGCCAGCAGCCAAGCGGGACTAACAAGCAGGAACACTGAAGCTTTCTTT. Translated, it gives CASSQAGLTSRNTEAFF.

The J gene is TRBJ1-1, the V gene TRBV25-1; TRBD1 might be the D (6 bases). Trimming left V 3 bases short and J 4 bases short, with 12 bases between. Germline CDR1 is MGHDK and CDR2 is SYGVNS. The CDR3 is made up of 14 amino acids. The CDR3 loop is CASSEKQGSTEAFF. CDR3 bases: TGTGCCAGCAGTGAGAAACAGGGCAGCACTGAAGCTTTCTTT.

J is TRBJ2-3 and V is TRBV14; the D is unclear. Germline-derived CDR1 and CDR2 are SGHDN and FVKESK. The CDR3 has 16 amino acids. V dropped 7 bases and J dropped 2 bases, with 19 bases sitting between them. CDR3 nucleotides: TGTGCCAGCAACAGAGTAGAAACACGACCCACAGATACGCAGTATTTT. Protein sequence: CASNRVETRPTDTQYF.